These T cell receptor beta chains were read from a single sample in a study of T cells in Graves' hyperthyroidism and ophthalmopathy. TCRdb used MiXCR to reprocess the multiplex PCR reads, holding one entry per CDR3 protein. The sample lists around 300,000 distinct CDR3 sequences; roughly 14% were seen once. The sequencing input was blood. The receptors were gathered from a young woman with Graves' hyperthyroidism. The CDR3 runs from the conserved cysteine through the conserved F or W. A D gene is named only where the DNA matches it firmly. Expanded clones get a size class; other rows say once, few or many, or leave the size out.

D	J	size	V	CDR3	DNA
-	TRBJ2-7	once	TRBV20-1	CSARDSTGSYEQYF	TGCAGTGCTAGGGATTCGACAGGCTCCTACGAGCAGTACTTC
-	TRBJ2-5	many	TRBV2	CASSENTGKTQYF	TGTGCCAGCAGTGAAAACACAGGGAAGACCCAGTACTTC
-	TRBJ2-7	-	TRBV10-3	CAISPGTQKYEQYF	TGTGCCATCAGCCCCGGGACCCAAAAATACGAGCAGTACTTC
-	TRBJ1-2	many	TRBV28	CASSLSDSPYGYTF	TGTGCCAGCAGTTTAAGTGACAGCCCCTATGGCTACACCTTC
-	TRBJ2-5	few	TRBV6-4	CATKAGTQYF	TGTGCCACCAAGGCAGGAACCCAGTACTTC
-	TRBJ2-5	many	TRBV10-3	CAISDPQGSTQETQYF	TGTGCCATCAGTGACCCACAGGGTTCTACGCAAGAGACCCAGTACTTC
TRBD1	TRBJ1-5	few	TRBV19	CASVTGTGVAPQHF	TGTGCCAGTGTAACCGGGACAGGGGTAGCCCCCCAGCATTTT
TRBD1	TRBJ2-7	few	TRBV30	CAYGTGFYEQYF	TGTGCCTACGGGACAGGCTTCTACGAGCAGTACTTC
-	TRBJ1-2	many	TRBV27	CASSLYSGGRTYGYTF	TGTGCCAGCAGCCTCTATTCGGGAGGGAGAACCTATGGCTACACCTTC
-	TRBJ2-3	-	TRBV7-9	CASSHLRDRSVDTQYF	TGTGCCAGCAGCCACCTGCGGGACAGATCTGTAGATACGCAGTATTTT
-	TRBJ2-5	many	TRBV29-1	CSGHDSPQETQYF	TGCAGCGGTCATGATAGCCCCCAAGAGACCCAGTACTTC
TRBD2	TRBJ2-1	many	TRBV28	CASSLRAGVYNEQFF	TGTGCCAGCAGTTTAAGAGCGGGAGTTTACAATGAGCAGTTCTTC
-	TRBJ2-7	few	TRBV20-1	CSGTDHSSYEQYF	TGCAGTGGGACGGACCACAGCTCCTACGAGCAGTACTTC
TRBD2	TRBJ2-1	many	TRBV20-1	CSASGLAGVGTYNEQFF	TGCAGTGCTAGCGGGCTAGCGGGAGTTGGGACCTACAATGAGCAGTTCTTC
-	TRBJ2-3	few	TRBV7-2	CASSLLVRASTDTQYF	TGTGCCAGCAGCTTACTTGTGAGAGCTAGCACAGATACGCAGTATTTT
TRBD2	TRBJ2-1	few	TRBV4-2	CASSHGSAGAHGEQFF	TGTGCCAGCAGCCATGGATCGGCGGGAGCGCACGGGGAGCAGTTCTTC
-	TRBJ2-6	-	TRBV9	CASARRLRDPTSGANVLTF	TGTGCCAGCGCGCGTCGGTTGCGGGATCCAACCTCTGGGGCCAACGTCCTGACTTTC
TRBD1	TRBJ2-5	many	TRBV12-3/TRBV12-4	CASSHDRGPQETQYF	TGTGCCAGCAGCCACGACAGGGGGCCTCAAGAGACCCAGTACTTC
TRBD1	TRBJ2-3	many	TRBV20-1	CSARGARGKEDTQYF	TGCAGTGCTAGGGGGGCCAGGGGGAAGGAAGATACGCAGTATTTT
TRBD1	TRBJ1-1	many	TRBV10-3	CAISEARQGLNTEAFF	TGTGCCATCAGTGAGGCGAGACAGGGGCTGAACACTGAAGCTTTCTTT
-	TRBJ1-6	-	TRBV4-1	CASSQPSQGRNSPLHF	TGCGCCAGCAGCCAGCCTTCACAGGGTCGGAATTCACCCCTCCACTTT
TRBD2	TRBJ2-3	-	TRBV30	CAWSVGLAGGVMISDTQYF	TGTGCCTGGAGTGTGGGACTAGCGGGAGGGGTGATGATTTCAGATACGCAGTATTTT
TRBD2	TRBJ2-5	-	TRBV19	CASSVPSGSFQETQYF	TGTGCCAGTAGTGTCCCTAGCGGGAGTTTCCAAGAGACCCAGTACTTC
TRBD2	TRBJ2-1	many	TRBV27	CASKSLAGLDGEQFF	TGTGCCAGCAAGAGTCTAGCGGGATTGGATGGCGAGCAGTTCTTC
TRBD1	TRBJ2-3	few	TRBV24-1	CATRGQGGTDTQYF	TGTGCCACCCGCGGACAGGGGGGGACAGATACGCAGTATTTT
-	TRBJ1-1	few	TRBV29-1	CSLGGLGTEAFF	TGCAGCCTAGGAGGGCTGGGCACTGAAGCTTTCTTT
TRBD2	TRBJ2-1	-	TRBV20-1	CSARDVREGVAYNEQFF	TGCAGTGCTAGAGATGTGCGGGAGGGAGTAGCCTACAATGAGCAGTTCTTC
-	TRBJ2-7	many	TRBV7-2	CASSLGRREQYF	TGTGCCAGCAGCTTAGGGAGGCGGGAGCAGTACTTC
-	TRBJ2-1	-	TRBV6-1	CASSERGNEQFF	TGTGCCAGCAGTGAAAGGGGCAATGAGCAGTTCTTC
-	TRBJ1-1	many	TRBV6-2/TRBV6-3	CASSYVENTEAFF	TGTGCCAGCAGTTACGTAGAGAACACTGAAGCTTTCTTT
-	TRBJ2-5	few	TRBV13	CASSQLGTQYF	TGTGCCAGCAGCCAACTCGGGACCCAGTACTTC
TRBD1	TRBJ1-5	-	TRBV6-2/TRBV6-3	CASNRGYQPQHF	TGTGCCAGCAACAGGGGGTATCAGCCCCAGCATTTT
-	TRBJ2-5	many	TRBV28	CASRNALDSQGETQYF	TGTGCCAGCAGAAATGCCCTCGACAGCCAAGGAGAGACCCAGTACTTC
-	TRBJ1-4	-	TRBV18	CATTRAAHEKLFF	TGTGCCACCACAAGGGCGGCGCATGAAAAACTGTTTTTT
-	TRBJ2-5	many	TRBV20-1	CSARQAGLETQYF	TGCAGTGCTAGACAAGCGGGCTTGGAGACCCAGTACTTC
-	TRBJ2-5	-	TRBV20-1	CSARDEAAQETQYF	TGCAGTGCTAGAGATGAGGCAGCCCAAGAGACCCAGTACTTC
-	TRBJ2-7	many	TRBV28	CASRLSGSGEQYF	TGTGCCAGCAGACTTTCAGGGAGTGGCGAGCAGTACTTC
TRBD1	TRBJ1-1	-	TRBV29-1	CSVGGPTGTEAFF	TGCAGCGTTGGGGGACCGACAGGGACTGAAGCTTTCTTT
TRBD1	TRBJ2-7	few	TRBV20-1	CSATPVTDREQYF	TGCAGTGCCACCCCCGTGACGGACAGGGAGCAGTACTTC
TRBD1	TRBJ1-1	many	TRBV6-1	CASRLGTGGEAFF	TGTGCCAGTCGCCTTGGGACAGGGGGGGAAGCTTTCTTT
-	TRBJ2-7	many	TRBV2	CASSGILGHEQYF	TGTGCCAGTTCGGGGATCCTCGGACACGAGCAGTACTTC
TRBD1	TRBJ2-1	many	TRBV27	CASSLSWTGDNEQFF	TGTGCCAGCAGTTTATCCTGGACAGGGGACAATGAGCAGTTCTTC
TRBD2	TRBJ2-5	few	TRBV18	CASSPGLAGMVIETQYF	TGTGCCAGCTCTCCCGGACTAGCGGGAATGGTGATAGAGACCCAGTACTTC
TRBD1	TRBJ2-2	once	TRBV7-9	CASSHGTGASTGELFF	TGTGCCAGCAGCCACGGGACAGGGGCGAGCACCGGGGAGCTGTTTTTT
-	TRBJ2-7	-	TRBV2	CASSGLGGSYEQYF	TGTGCCAGCAGTGGGCTAGGGGGCTCCTACGAGCAGTACTTC
-	TRBJ2-5	few	TRBV20-1	CSARETTKETQYF	TGCAGTGCTAGGGAGACTACCAAAGAGACCCAGTACTTC
-	TRBJ2-5	-	TRBV28	CASSPTGQETQYF	TGTGCCAGCAGTCCCACGGGACAAGAGACCCAGTACTTC
TRBD1	TRBJ1-2	-	TRBV11-2	CASSGQGADFSYGYTF	TGTGCCAGCAGCGGACAGGGGGCGGACTTCAGCTATGGCTACACCTTC
-	TRBJ2-7	many	TRBV28	CASSGDRVIEQYF	TGTGCCAGTAGCGGGGACAGGGTGATCGAGCAGTACTTC
TRBD2	TRBJ2-3	many	TRBV2	CASSSTAGGSDTQYF	TGTGCCAGCAGTTCTACGGCGGGAGGGTCTGATACGCAGTATTTT
-	TRBJ1-1	-	TRBV5-6	CASSLPAKNTEAFF	TGTGCCAGCAGCTTGCCGGCTAAGAACACTGAAGCTTTCTTT
-	TRBJ2-7	-	TRBV7-2	CASSLEDQAYAPYF	TGTGCCAGCAGCTTAGAGGACCAGGCCTACGCCCCGTACTTC
TRBD1	TRBJ2-7	-	TRBV2	CASTEDRGRSYEQYF	TGTGCCAGCACGGAAGACAGGGGCAGATCCTACGAGCAGTACTTC
-	TRBJ1-3	-	TRBV20-1	CSAALGGAYSGNAIYF	TGCAGTGCTGCCCTCGGGGGGGCCTACTCTGGAAACGCCATATATTTT
-	TRBJ2-5	many	TRBV29-1	CSVRASPKETQYF	TGCAGCGTTAGGGCTAGCCCAAAAGAGACCCAGTACTTC
TRBD1	TRBJ1-1	once	TRBV29-1	CSAGQGAEAFF	TGCAGCGCCGGACAGGGGGCTGAAGCTTTCTTT
-	TRBJ2-1	-	TRBV20-1	CSARGFGVHEQFF	TGCAGTGCTAGAGGTTTTGGGGTCCATGAGCAGTTCTTC
TRBD1	TRBJ1-2	few	TRBV6-2/TRBV6-3	CASRIQGGAGYTF	TGTGCCAGCAGGATACAGGGGGGAGCTGGCTACACCTTC
-	TRBJ1-1	many	TRBV7-8	CASSLERVPMNTEAFF	TGTGCCAGCAGCTTAGAGAGGGTTCCCATGAACACTGAAGCTTTCTTT
-	TRBJ2-7	many	TRBV28	CASSLVFYEQYF	TGTGCCAGCAGCCTGGTCTTTTACGAGCAGTACTTC